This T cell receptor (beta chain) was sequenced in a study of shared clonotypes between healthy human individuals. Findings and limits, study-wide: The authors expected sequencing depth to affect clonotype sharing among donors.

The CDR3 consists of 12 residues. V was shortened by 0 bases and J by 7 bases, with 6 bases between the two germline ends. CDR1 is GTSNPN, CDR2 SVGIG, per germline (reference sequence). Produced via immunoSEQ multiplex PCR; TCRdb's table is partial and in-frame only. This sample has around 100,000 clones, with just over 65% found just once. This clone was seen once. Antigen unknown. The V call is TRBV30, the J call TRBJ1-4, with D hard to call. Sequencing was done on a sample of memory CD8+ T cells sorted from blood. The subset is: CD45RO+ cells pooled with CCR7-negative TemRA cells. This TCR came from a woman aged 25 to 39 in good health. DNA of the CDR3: TGTGCCTGGAGTGTAGAGGGTGAAAAACTGTTTTTT. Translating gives CAWSVEGEKLFF. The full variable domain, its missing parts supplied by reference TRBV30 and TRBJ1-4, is SQTIHQWPATLVQPVGSPLSLECTVEGTSNPNLYWYRQAAGRGLQLLFYSVGIGQISSEVPQNLSASRPQDRQFILSSKKLLLSDSGFYLCAWSVEGEKLFFGSGTQLSVL.